The 19 T cell receptor beta chains listed next were all sequenced from one sample in a study of neurological immune-mediated disorders. TCRdb fed the 5' RACE reads into MiXCR, producing one record per CDR3 protein. Altogether over 45,000 distinct CDR3 sequences are present, more than 20% being singletons, with the ten largest covering 20% to 25%. Source material: PBMCs. Receptors originate from a woman in her sixties or seventies in good health.

This clonotype was recorded at least ten times. The CDR3 is CASSLGLMSSYEQYF. The CDR3 DNA reads as TGTGCCAGCAGCTTGGGACTAATGAGCTCCTACGAGCAGTACTTC. The chain combines TRBV5-5 with TRBJ2-7; D perhaps matches TRBD2 (5 bases). The CDR3 loop spans 15 amino acids. Germline CDR1 and CDR2: SGHKS and YYEKEE (reference sequence). V was cut by 0 bases and J by 0 bases, with 10 bases left in between.

This clonotype was counted ten times or more. The chain uses TRBV5-1 and TRBJ2-1; TRBD1 is a possible D gene (5 bases). V was shortened by 4 bases and J by 0 bases, with 11 bases between the two germline ends. The V gene's germline CDR1 is SGHRS and CDR2 YFSETQ. CDR3 length: 15 amino acids. The CDR3 protein is CASSQLDSSYNEQFF. DNA for the CDR3: TGCGCCAGCAGCCAGCTCGACAGCTCCTACAATGAGCAGTTCTTC.

This chain uses TRBV25-1 with TRBJ2-3; D perhaps matches TRBD2 (6 bases). The CDR3 runs 16 residues. V dropped 2 bases and J dropped 0 bases, with 12 bases sitting between them. The germline CDR1 and CDR2 sequences are MGHDK and SYGVNS. The CDR3 spells CASSEGLAASTDTQYF. CDR3 in DNA: TGTGCCAGCAGTGAAGGGTTAGCGGCGAGCACAGATACGCAGTATTTT.

This clonotype was seen ten or more times. The chain has TRBV20-1 and TRBJ2-3; a possible D gene is TRBD1 (6 bases). Germline V gene data show CDR1 as DFQATT and CDR2 as SNEGSKA (reference sequence). This CDR3 comprises 13 residues. Trimming removed 8 bases from V and 5 bases from J, with 17 bases in between. As DNA, the CDR3 is TGCAGTCCTAAGGGGGTCGGCTTAGATACGCAGTATTTT. Translating it yields CSPKGVGLDTQYF.

This clonotype appeared a few times. This sequence may be a read error, since a much larger clone differs from it by one base. The rearrangement joins TRBV9 to TRBJ2-5; 9 nucleotides line up with TRBD1. Germline V lookup: CDR1 SGDLS, CDR2 YYNGEE. The CDR3 runs to 16 residues. The V segment lost 0 bases and the J segment 5 bases; nucleotides outside the gene matches: 8. This CDR3 is CASSVGFGQGSETQYF. The CDR3, as DNA: TGTGCCAGCAGCGTAGGGTTTGGACAGGGGAGTGAGACCCAGTACTTC.

This clonotype was found many times. The chain employs TRBV5-1 and TRBJ2-1; perhaps TRBD1 as D (6 bases). Germline V lookup: CDR1 SGHRS, CDR2 YFSETQ. This CDR3 is built from 14 residues. V was pared by 0 bases and J by 9 bases, with 13 bases between. Here the CDR3 reads CASSLAEGRGEQFF. Written as DNA, the CDR3 is TGCGCCAGCAGCTTGGCCGAAGGCAGGGGTGAGCAGTTCTTC. Variable domain in full (rest from reference TRBV5-1 and TRBJ2-1): KAGVTQTPRYLIKTRGQQVTLSCSPISGHRSVSWYQQTPGQGLQFLFEYFSETQRNKGNFPGRFSGRQFSNSRSEMNVSTLELGDSALYLCASSLAEGRGEQFFGPGTRLTVL.

The table lists this clonotype with many counts. The V and J genes are TRBV5-1 and TRBJ1-5, with TRBD1 matching 8 bases. CDR1 is SGHRS and CDR2 is YFSETQ in the germline V gene. V dropped 4 bases and J dropped 4; count of bases not matched to a gene: 4. The CDR3 loop spans 14 amino acids. The CDR3 DNA follows: TGCGCCAGCAGCCTTGGGACAGGTAATCAGCCCCAGCATTTT. It translates to CASSLGTGNQPQHF.

This clonotype was found a few times. This CDR3 is CASRMTGGVGGYTF. CDR3 sequence (DNA): TGTGCCAGCAGAATGACAGGGGGCGTGGGGGGCTACACCTTC. V gene TRBV27 combines with J gene TRBJ1-2, with 10 bases lining up with TRBD1. Looked up from germline, CDR1 is MNHEY and CDR2 is SMNVEV (reference sequence). Trimming took 6 bases from V and 8 from J; bases not matched to a gene: 9. The CDR3 is 14 amino acids.

The V gene is TRBV5-1, the J gene TRBJ2-1; 8 bases agree with TRBD2. The CDR3 loop spans 14 amino acids. In germline, CDR1 is SGHRS, CDR2 YFSETQ. V lost 4 bases and J lost 5; bases outside the gene matches: 5. CDR3 amino acids: CASSLRGGNNEQFF. The CDR3 DNA is TGCGCCAGCAGCCTCCGGGGGGGCAACAATGAGCAGTTCTTC.

V usage is TRBV20-1 and J usage is TRBJ2-7; 9 bases align to TRBD1. CDR1 is DFQATT, CDR2 SNEGSKA, per germline (reference sequence). There are 15 residues in the CDR3. V lost 0 bases and J lost 5; bases outside the gene matches: 8. Here the CDR3 DNA reads TGCAGTGCTAGAGATAACAGGGGGCGGTTTAACGAGCAGTACTTC. Translated, it gives CSARDNRGRFNEQYF.

The rearrangement uses TRBV12-3 or TRBV12-4 and TRBJ2-1; D ambiguous. Trimming shortened V by 4 bases and J by 5 bases, and 12 bases separated the two germline ends. The CDR3 contains 14 residues. CDR3 in DNA: TGTGCCAGCAGTTCGGCCCAGATCCACAATGAGCAGTTCTTC. Translation: CASSSAQIHNEQFF.

This clonotype was observed at least ten times. The rearrangement links TRBV29-1 to TRBJ2-5; possible D gene TRBD1, 5 bases. The CDR3 runs 12 residues. V gave up 3 bases and J gave up 5 bases, with 10 bases separating them. CDR1 SQVTM and CDR2 ANQGSEA come from the germline V gene. CDR3 nucleotide sequence: TGCAGCGTTGATATCCCAGGGGAGACCCAGTACTTC. This gives the protein CSVDIPGETQYF.

This clonotype was observed many times. The gene calls are TRBV7-2 and TRBJ1-2, with D uncertain. Between the trimmed V and J ends, which lost 6 bases and 5 bases, there was a span of 13 bases. In germline, CDR1 is SGHTA, CDR2 FQGNSA. This CDR3 spans 13 amino acids. In nucleotides, the CDR3 is TGTGCCAGCAGTACCCTAAGCTCTTATGGCTACACCTTC. Residues: CASSTLSSYGYTF.

This clonotype was seen ten or more times. V is TRBV7-2 and J is TRBJ2-5, with 9 bases identical to TRBD1. The J segment lost 2 bases and the V segment lost 4 bases, leaving 5 bases of the junction unmatched. The CDR3 spans 15 residues. Per germline, CDR1 SGHTA and CDR2 FQGNSA. The CDR3 coding sequence is TGTGCCAGCAGCTACGGGACAGGGCGACAAGAGACCCAGTACTTC. It codes for CASSYGTGRQETQYF. Supplemented by reference TRBV7-2 and TRBJ2-5, the full variable domain reads GAGVSQSPSNKVTEKGKDVELRCDPISGHTALYWYRQSLGQGLEFLIYFQGNSAPDKSGLPSDRFSAERTGGSVSTLTIQRTQQEDSAVYLCASSYGTGRQETQYFGPGTRLLVL.

This clonotype was counted ten times or more. The V call is TRBV28, the J call TRBJ2-6, with 7 bases identical to TRBD2. The CDR3 has 16 amino acids. Germline V CDR1 and CDR2: MDHEN, SYDVKM. V shed 2 bases and J 4 bases; nucleotides not matched to a gene: 5. The CDR3 protein is CASSLGGGQGANVLTF. CDR3 sequence (DNA): TGTGCCAGCAGTTTAGGGGGAGGGCAAGGGGCCAACGTCCTGACTTTC.

This clonotype occurred many times. The rearrangement links TRBV7-2 to TRBJ2-1; D is uncertain. CDR3 length: 12 amino acids. V was clipped by 5 bases and J by 12 bases, with 14 bases between them. Germline CDR1 and CDR2: SGHTA and FQGNSA. CDR3 sequence (DNA): TGTGCCAGCAGCCGGACCAGCCACGGGCAGTTCTTC. Its translation: CASSRTSHGQFF.

There are many counts of this clonotype. The chain couples TRBV3-1 to TRBJ2-2, with 7 bases fitting TRBD1. The germline gives CDR1 LGHDT, CDR2 YNNKEL (reference sequence). The CDR3 is 13 amino acids. The V segment lost 4 bases and the J segment 13 bases; nucleotides outside the gene matches: 9. The CDR3 DNA reads TGTGCCAGCAGCCGGACAGGCCCAGTGGCGCTGTTTTTT. Protein product: CASSRTGPVALFF.

This clonotype was recorded at least ten times. The CDR3 is CSAPTSGSRTDTQYF. CDR3 DNA: TGCAGTGCTCCTACTAGCGGGAGCCGCACAGATACGCAGTATTTT. The chain carries TRBV20-1 and TRBJ2-3; 11 nucleotides agree with TRBD2. After removal of 5 bases from V and 1 base from J, the junction contained 5 bases not matched to a gene. In germline, CDR1 is DFQATT, CDR2 SNEGSKA (reference sequence). This CDR3 spans 15 amino acids.

This clonotype has at least ten counts. V and J are TRBV12-3 or TRBV12-4 and TRBJ2-3, with D maybe TRBD1 (5 bases). V lost 2 bases to trimming and J lost 2 bases, with 11 bases between them. This CDR3 is built from 15 residues. CDR3 residues: CASSLFRVNTDTQYF. As DNA, the CDR3 is TGTGCCAGCAGTTTATTCAGGGTCAACACAGATACGCAGTATTTT.